The present TCR beta chain was sequenced within a study of cytomegalovirus exposure and HLA in healthy donors. PCR used 60 Vbeta primers and 13 Jbeta primers. TCRdb keeps only in-frame clones here, not all; method: immunoSEQ multiplex PCR. The sample has 90,000 or so clones; roughly four fifths are singletons. The CDR3 extends over 13 amino acids. V was cut by 0 bases and J by 11 bases, with 14 bases left in between. Per the germline V gene, CDR1 is MNHEY and CDR2 is SMNVEV (reference sequence). About this clone itself: The target antigen is unknown.

Study-wide findings and caveats: Among TCR beta chains, those listed as cytomegalovirus-associated numbered roughly 150. While the bulk of TCR sequences proved rare, some public TCRs turned up in many donors. The classifier reportedly diagnosed cytomegalovirus status with high sensitivity and specificity.

The sequencing sample was made of PBMCs. The J gene is TRBJ2-7, the V gene TRBV27, with D perhaps matching TRBD1 (7 bases). This receptor was taken from a man aged 30 to 39 in good health and CMV-seropositive. The DNA for the CDR3 is TGTGCCAGCAGTTTATCGAGGCAGGGGGGAGAGTACTTC. It is translated as CASSLSRQGGEYF.